The rows below give T cell receptor beta chains drawn from one sample of a study of shared clonotypes between healthy human individuals. The protocol was immunoSEQ multiplex PCR, while the TCRdb copy is restricted to in-frame clones and leaves out a portion. The sample has about 510,000 clones; about 96% are singletons. Material for sequencing was naive CD4+ T cells sorted from blood. The receptors were gathered from a woman younger than 45 in good health. Both conserved end residues are part of each CDR3. D genes are given only for firm matches. Some rows have no size entry. The others give once, few or many, or a class for an expanded clone.

j_gene: TRBJ1-5
d_gene: -
abundance: -
v_gene: TRBV19
CDR3aa: CASSPTVSNQPQHF
CDR3nt: TGTGCCAGTAGCCCGACAGTAAGCAATCAGCCCCAGCATTTT

j_gene: TRBJ1-5
d_gene: -
abundance: -
v_gene: TRBV2
CDR3aa: CASSEANRAPNQPQHF
CDR3nt: TGTGCCAGCAGTGAAGCAAACAGGGCTCCCAATCAGCCCCAGCATTTT

j_gene: TRBJ1-2
d_gene: TRBD1
abundance: -
v_gene: TRBV5-6
CDR3aa: CASSRRGVGYGYTF
CDR3nt: TGTGCCAGCAGCCGCAGGGGGGTCGGCTATGGCTACACCTTC

j_gene: TRBJ2-5
d_gene: TRBD2
abundance: -
v_gene: TRBV5-6
CDR3aa: CASAVAGVETQYF
CDR3nt: TGTGCCAGCGCCGTAGCGGGAGTTGAGACCCAGTACTTC

j_gene: TRBJ2-1
d_gene: -
abundance: once
v_gene: TRBV10-1
CDR3aa: CASSESLTSRQFF
CDR3nt: TGCGCCAGCAGTGAGTCGTTGACTAGTCGGCAGTTCTTC

j_gene: TRBJ2-2
d_gene: -
abundance: once
v_gene: TRBV2
CDR3aa: CASSEARELFF
CDR3nt: TGTGCCAGCAGTGAAGCTAGGGAGCTGTTTTTT

j_gene: TRBJ2-6
d_gene: -
abundance: -
v_gene: TRBV5-1
CDR3aa: CASSLDAGGPGANVLTF
CDR3nt: TGCGCCAGCAGCTTGGATGCAGGAGGACCTGGGGCCAACGTCCTGACTTTC

j_gene: TRBJ2-7
d_gene: TRBD2
abundance: once
v_gene: TRBV7-9
CDR3aa: CASSPPGTSGYEQYF
CDR3nt: TGTGCCAGCAGCCCGCCCGGGACTAGCGGCTACGAGCAGTACTTC

j_gene: TRBJ2-1
d_gene: TRBD2
abundance: -
v_gene: TRBV13
CDR3aa: CASSFPRLAGAPGEQFF
CDR3nt: TGTGCCAGCAGCTTCCCAAGACTAGCGGGAGCTCCCGGTGAGCAGTTCTTC

j_gene: TRBJ1-1
d_gene: -
abundance: -
v_gene: TRBV6-5
CDR3aa: CASSYWGSDTEAFF
CDR3nt: TGTGCCAGCAGTTACTGGGGGTCTGACACTGAAGCTTTCTTT

j_gene: TRBJ1-1
d_gene: TRBD1
abundance: -
v_gene: TRBV27
CDR3aa: CASSYTGTGGDTEAFF
CDR3nt: TGTGCCAGCAGTTATACCGGGACAGGGGGCGACACTGAAGCTTTCTTT

j_gene: TRBJ1-2
d_gene: -
abundance: -
v_gene: TRBV28
CDR3aa: CASSFRSAYTF
CDR3nt: TGTGCCAGCAGTTTCCGCAGTGCCTACACCTTC

j_gene: TRBJ1-2
d_gene: -
abundance: -
v_gene: TRBV7-9
CDR3aa: CASSSAGGGYGYTF
CDR3nt: TGTGCCAGCAGCTCGGCCGGGGGCGGCTATGGCTACACCTTC

j_gene: TRBJ2-2
d_gene: TRBD2
abundance: -
v_gene: TRBV30
CDR3aa: CAWNGGRANTGELFF
CDR3nt: TGTGCCTGGAACGGCGGGAGGGCGAACACCGGGGAGCTGTTTTTT

j_gene: TRBJ1-5
d_gene: -
abundance: -
v_gene: TRBV18
CDR3aa: CASSRNRENQPQHF
CDR3nt: TGTGCCAGCTCACGAAACAGGGAGAATCAGCCCCAGCATTTT

j_gene: TRBJ2-7
d_gene: -
abundance: -
v_gene: TRBV11-2
CDR3aa: CASSLSLTSSYEQYF
CDR3nt: TGTGCCAGCAGCCTTTCCTTGACATCCTCCTACGAGCAGTACTTC

j_gene: TRBJ2-2
d_gene: -
abundance: -
v_gene: TRBV18
CDR3aa: CASSGGANTGELFF
CDR3nt: TGTGCCAGCTCAGGGGGCGCGAACACCGGGGAGCTGTTTTTT

j_gene: TRBJ2-7
d_gene: -
abundance: -
v_gene: TRBV28
CDR3aa: CASSLPPSPGEQYF
CDR3nt: TGTGCCAGCAGTTTACCCCCCAGCCCTGGGGAGCAGTACTTC

j_gene: TRBJ2-7
d_gene: -
abundance: -
v_gene: TRBV4-1
CDR3aa: CASSQDSASYEQYF
CDR3nt: TGCGCCAGCAGCCAAGATAGCGCCTCCTACGAGCAGTACTTC

j_gene: TRBJ2-5
d_gene: TRBD2
abundance: -
v_gene: TRBV18
CDR3aa: CASSPQPGLAGNQETQYF
CDR3nt: TGTGCCAGCTCACCGCAACCGGGACTAGCGGGCAACCAAGAGACCCAGTACTTC

j_gene: TRBJ2-1
d_gene: TRBD2
abundance: -
v_gene: TRBV18
CDR3aa: CASSSTLAGADEQFF
CDR3nt: TGTGCCAGCTCATCGACACTAGCGGGAGCGGATGAGCAGTTCTTC

j_gene: TRBJ2-1
d_gene: -
abundance: -
v_gene: TRBV5-1
CDR3aa: CASSLGTVYNEQFF
CDR3nt: TGCGCCAGCAGCTTGGGGACGGTCTACAATGAGCAGTTCTTC

j_gene: TRBJ2-7
d_gene: TRBD1
abundance: -
v_gene: TRBV19
CDR3aa: CASSSLQTGIYEQYF
CDR3nt: TGTGCCAGTAGCTCCTTACAGACAGGGATCTACGAGCAGTACTTC

j_gene: TRBJ1-4
d_gene: -
abundance: -
v_gene: TRBV2
CDR3aa: CASSESQRNEKLFF
CDR3nt: TGTGCCAGCAGTGAGTCCCAGAGAAATGAAAAACTGTTTTTT

j_gene: TRBJ2-7
d_gene: TRBD2
abundance: -
v_gene: TRBV28
CDR3aa: CASREGGSSYEQYF
CDR3nt: TGTGCCAGCAGGGAGGGAGGGAGCTCCTACGAGCAGTACTTC

j_gene: TRBJ1-3
d_gene: TRBD1
abundance: -
v_gene: TRBV5-1
CDR3aa: CASSLGQGGDTIYF
CDR3nt: TGCGCCAGCAGCTTGGGACAGGGCGGAGACACCATATATTTT

j_gene: TRBJ1-2
d_gene: -
abundance: -
v_gene: TRBV10-3
CDR3aa: CAISDPNPRDGPYGYTF
CDR3nt: TGTGCCATCAGTGACCCTAACCCGCGGGACGGACCGTATGGCTACACCTTC

j_gene: TRBJ2-1
d_gene: -
abundance: -
v_gene: TRBV28
CDR3aa: CASSLAGISYNEQFF
CDR3nt: TGTGCCAGCAGTTTAGCGGGGATCTCCTACAATGAGCAGTTCTTC

j_gene: TRBJ1-2
d_gene: -
abundance: few
v_gene: TRBV19
CDR3aa: CASSIEGQPATF
CDR3nt: TGTGCCAGTAGTATCGAGGGTCAGCCCGCCACCTTC

j_gene: TRBJ2-5
d_gene: TRBD2
abundance: -
v_gene: TRBV5-1
CDR3aa: CASSSGLAEETQYF
CDR3nt: TGCGCCAGCAGCTCCGGACTAGCGGAAGAGACCCAGTACTTC

j_gene: TRBJ2-7
d_gene: -
abundance: -
v_gene: TRBV11-3
CDR3aa: CASRAWLAGNEQYF
CDR3nt: TGTGCCAGCAGGGCCTGGCTAGCCGGTAACGAGCAGTACTTC

j_gene: TRBJ2-2
d_gene: -
abundance: -
v_gene: TRBV5-1
CDR3aa: CASRAGTINTGELFF
CDR3nt: TGCGCCAGCAGGGCCGGGACAATAAACACCGGGGAGCTGTTTTTT

j_gene: TRBJ2-7
d_gene: TRBD2
abundance: -
v_gene: TRBV2
CDR3aa: CASRVGGGNEQYF
CDR3nt: TGTGCCAGCAGGGTGGGCGGGGGTAACGAGCAGTACTTC

j_gene: TRBJ2-7
d_gene: -
abundance: -
v_gene: TRBV6-5
CDR3aa: CASSYSRLRVGYEQYF
CDR3nt: TGTGCCAGCAGTTACTCGAGACTGAGGGTCGGCTACGAGCAGTACTTC

j_gene: TRBJ2-5
d_gene: TRBD2
abundance: -
v_gene: TRBV28
CDR3aa: CASRAGGPRETQYF
CDR3nt: TGTGCCAGCAGGGCGGGAGGGCCTCGTGAGACCCAGTACTTC

j_gene: TRBJ1-3
d_gene: -
abundance: once
v_gene: TRBV28
CDR3aa: CANNKVNTIYF
CDR3nt: TGTGCCAATAATAAGGTAAACACCATATATTTT

j_gene: TRBJ2-4
d_gene: -
abundance: -
v_gene: TRBV2
CDR3aa: CASSGSGDKNIQYF
CDR3nt: TGTGCCAGCAGTGGAAGTGGCGACAAAAACATTCAGTACTTC

j_gene: TRBJ1-2
d_gene: -
abundance: -
v_gene: TRBV2
CDR3aa: CASSGYTF
CDR3nt: TGTGCCAGCTCCGGCTACACCTTC

j_gene: TRBJ1-5
d_gene: -
abundance: -
v_gene: TRBV6-5
CDR3aa: CASSFDSNQPQHF
CDR3nt: TGTGCCAGCAGTTTCGACAGCAATCAGCCCCAGCATTTT

j_gene: TRBJ1-2
d_gene: -
abundance: few
v_gene: TRBV5-1
CDR3aa: CASSNQATYGYTF
CDR3nt: TGCGCCAGCAGCAACCAGGCGACCTATGGCTACACCTTC

j_gene: TRBJ2-7
d_gene: -
abundance: -
v_gene: TRBV5-1
CDR3aa: CASSFLPSGADSYEQYF
CDR3nt: TGCGCCAGCAGCTTCCTCCCCTCAGGGGCGGATTCCTACGAGCAGTACTTC

j_gene: TRBJ2-4
d_gene: -
abundance: -
v_gene: TRBV6-5
CDR3aa: CASSYSSAGKNIQYF
CDR3nt: TGTGCCAGCAGTTACTCGAGTGCGGGAAAAAACATTCAGTACTTC

j_gene: TRBJ1-1
d_gene: -
abundance: -
v_gene: TRBV6-1
CDR3aa: CASSEAGRAEAFF
CDR3nt: TGTGCCAGCAGTGAAGCAGGCAGGGCTGAAGCTTTCTTT